A single sample is the source of the 31 T cell receptor beta chains below, sequenced in a study of T-cell memory formation after mild COVID-19. TCRdb independently ran MiXCR on the 5' RACE reads; one entry per CDR3 protein. The table has 300,000 to 350,000 distinct CDR3 sequences, roughly an eighth seen once. The sequenced sample was PBMCs or a T cell subset sorted from them (not recorded which). The receptors stem from a man younger than 35 who had mild COVID-19 (a few samples of this study predate the infection). Cell type and time point are not known.

This clonotype has more than one count but fewer than ten. V gene TRBV4-3 combines with J gene TRBJ2-3; tentative D call: TRBD2 (7 bases). V was cut by 0 bases and J by 1 base, with 11 bases left in between. Per germline, CDR1 LGHNA and CDR2 YSLEER. This CDR3 has 16 residues. The CDR3 spells CASSQDPGGRTDTQYF. The CDR3 nucleotides are TGCGCCAGCAGCCAAGATCCCGGGGGGCGCACAGATACGCAGTATTTT.

This clonotype was seen repeatedly, ten times or more. The chain joins TRBV5-1 to TRBJ2-3; 14 bases map to TRBD2. CDR3 length: 16 residues. CDR1 is SGHRS and CDR2 is YFSETQ in the germline V gene. V lost 3 bases and J lost 4; bases outside the gene matches: 4. CDR3 amino acids: CASSSATSGGADTQYF. DNA of the CDR3: TGCGCCAGCAGCTCCGCGACTAGCGGGGGGGCAGATACGCAGTATTTT.

The V gene is TRBV19, the J gene TRBJ1-5, with TRBD1 matching over 8 bases. The CDR3 length is 16 residues. From germline, CDR1 is LNHDA and CDR2 SQIVND (reference sequence). The ends lost 5 bases at V and 6 bases at J; junction bases unmatched: 12. The CDR3: CASSGRLGRGLQPQHF. CDR3 nucleotide sequence: TGTGCCAGTAGTGGCCGACTGGGCAGGGGGCTTCAGCCCCAGCATTTT.

The chain couples TRBV2 to TRBJ2-7, with D perhaps matching TRBD2 (5 bases). Germline loops: CDR1 SNHLY, CDR2 FYNNEI. The V end lost 2 bases, the J end lost 3 bases, and 11 bases lay between the germline ends. The CDR3 sequence is 14 residues long. The CDR3 DNA reads TGTGCCAGCAGTGAAAAAGGTCGGGGCTACGAGCAGTACTTC. Its protein product is CASSEKGRGYEQYF.

This clonotype was found a few times. V and J are TRBV4-2 and TRBJ2-4; D perhaps matches TRBD1 (6 bases). This CDR3 contains 14 residues. V was clipped by 0 bases and J by 9 bases, with 12 bases between them. The germline gives CDR1 LGHNA, CDR2 YNFKEQ. The CDR3 sequence: CASSQDKGGSIQYF. Here the CDR3 DNA reads TGTGCCAGCAGCCAAGACAAAGGGGGTAGCATTCAGTACTTC.

This clonotype was detected ten times or more. DNA for the CDR3: TGTGCCAGCACGGACAGGGACCCTGAAGAGACCCAGTACTTC. This encodes CASTDRDPEETQYF. The chain couples TRBV6-5 to TRBJ2-5; the match to TRBD1 covers 8 bases. Trimming cost V 7 bases and J 3 bases; bases outside gene matches: 7. Germline assignment: CDR1 MNHEY and CDR2 SVGAGI. The CDR3 spans 14 residues.

The V call is TRBV2, the J call TRBJ1-2; D not resolved. The CDR3 has 15 amino acids. Trimming pared 2 bases from V and 8 bases from J, leaving 18 bases between. Germline loops: CDR1 SNHLY, CDR2 FYNNEI. The CDR3 region is CASSEIEGRVSGYTF. The CDR3 nucleotides read TGTGCCAGCAGTGAAATCGAGGGTAGGGTGTCGGGCTACACCTTC.

This chain connects TRBV4-1 to TRBJ1-4, with 8 bases that match TRBD1. Losses at the gene ends were 1 base for V and 8 bases for J; bases not matched to a gene: 9. CDR1 is MGHRA and CDR2 is YSYEKL in the germline V gene. This CDR3 spans 16 amino acids. CDR3 nucleotides: TGCGCCAGCAGCCAAGTCTTTGGACAGGGAGGAGAAAAACTGTTTTTT. Translated: CASSQVFGQGGEKLFF.

This clonotype was observed a few times. This chain connects TRBV14 to TRBJ2-3; 10 bases are a match to TRBD2. The CDR3 sequence is 18 residues long. Germline CDR1 and CDR2: SGHDN and FVKESK. V shed 1 base and J 6 bases; nucleotides not matched to a gene: 13. The CDR3 sequence is CASSQALGLAAFRDTQYF. The CDR3 DNA reads as TGTGCCAGCAGCCAAGCCCTCGGACTAGCGGCATTCCGGGATACGCAGTATTTT. Looking up the rest from reference TRBV14 and TRBJ2-3 gives the full variable domain: EAGVTQFPSHSVIEKGQTVTLRCDPISGHDNLYWYRRVMGKEIKFLLHFVKESKQDESGMPNNRFLAERTGGTYSTLKVQPAELEDSGVYFCASSQALGLAAFRDTQYFGPGTRLTVL.

The chain recombines TRBV5-1 with TRBJ1-1; weak D call: TRBD1 (5 bases). V lost 9 bases and J 2 bases, leaving 23 bases between the germline ends. Germline CDR1 SGHRS, CDR2 YFSETQ. This CDR3 region has 16 residues. The CDR3 DNA sequence: TGCGCCAACACGCTTTATTTAGGGGAAACAAACACTGAAGCTTTCTTT. Translation gives CANTLYLGETNTEAFF. Full variable domain (remainder filled in from reference TRBV5-1 and TRBJ1-1): KAGVTQTPRYLIKTRGQQVTLSCSPISGHRSVSWYQQTPGQGLQFLFEYFSETQRNKGNFPGRFSGRQFSNSRSEMNVSTLELGDSALYLCANTLYLGETNTEAFFGQGTRLTVV.

In this sample, this clonotype turned up a few times. The genes are TRBV20-1 and TRBJ2-5, with D perhaps assigned TRBD1 or TRBD2 (7 bases each). CDR1 DFQATT and CDR2 SNEGSKA come from the germline V gene (reference sequence). This CDR3 has 14 residues. With 3 bases removed from V and 1 base from J, the gap between germline ends came to 12 bases. The CDR3, as DNA: TGCAGTGCTAGTCAGGGGGGGGCCCAAGAGACCCAGTACTTC. Translating it yields CSASQGGAQETQYF.

This clonotype was seen many times. The chain links TRBV4-3 to TRBJ2-3, with 8 bases aligning to TRBD2. Germline CDR1 reads LGHNA; CDR2 reads YSLEER. The CDR3 contains 14 residues. The trim removed 4 bases at V and 4 bases at J, leaving 4 bases unmatched. The CDR3: CASSPSGGADTQYF. The CDR3 coding sequence is TGCGCCAGCAGCCCCTCCGGGGGGGCAGATACGCAGTATTTT.

The chain links TRBV6-6 to TRBJ2-6, with D tentatively TRBD1 (6 bases). The ends were cut back, 2 bases at V and 0 bases at J, with 8 bases in the middle. The CDR3 is made up of 16 amino acids. Germline V gene lookup returns CDR1 MNHNY and CDR2 SVGAGI (reference sequence). CDR3 DNA: TGTGCCAGCAGTTACACAGGGAGCTCTGGGGCCAACGTCCTGACTTTC. Translated, it gives CASSYTGSSGANVLTF.

This clonotype showed up many times. V is TRBV5-1 and J is TRBJ1-5; D is ambiguous. Germline loops: CDR1 SGHRS, CDR2 YFSETQ. V shed 0 bases and J shed 7 bases, with 14 bases lying between them. The CDR3 totals 15 residues. The CDR3 region is CASSLAGEGGQPQHF. CDR3 sequence (DNA): TGCGCCAGCAGCTTGGCCGGGGAAGGAGGGCAGCCCCAGCATTTT.

The chain joins TRBV29-1 to TRBJ2-3; D perhaps matches TRBD1 (6 bases). Germline CDR1 SQVTM, CDR2 ANQGSEA. Trimming shortened V by 7 bases and J by 6 bases, and 20 bases separated the two germline ends. The CDR3 spans 14 residues. The CDR3 nucleotides are TGCAGCGCATTATACCAGGGGTTGACGGATACGCAGTATTTT. Translated: CSALYQGLTDTQYF.

Only a few counts were recorded for this clonotype. The chain combines TRBV10-3 with TRBJ2-1; TRBD2 is a possible D gene (6 bases). Germline V CDR1 and CDR2: ENHRY, SYGVKD. The CDR3 is 16 amino acids. V lost 4 bases and J lost 0, with 13 bases in between. CDR3 sequence: CAISGLRDPSYNEQFF. CDR3 DNA sequence: TGTGCCATCAGTGGGTTGCGGGACCCCTCCTACAATGAGCAGTTCTTC.

The chain joins TRBV11-2 to TRBJ2-5; D remains ambiguous. This CDR3 comprises 15 residues. The V end lost 5 bases, the J end lost 4 bases, and 17 bases lay between the germline ends. Germline values: CDR1 SGHAT, CDR2 FQNNGV. In DNA form, the CDR3 reads TGTGCCAGCAGCAGATACCGGGCCCCGGGAGAGACCCAGTACTTC. Its translation is CASSRYRAPGETQYF.

This clonotype has more than one count but fewer than ten. V usage is TRBV6-5 and J usage is TRBJ2-5; D could derive from TRBD1 or TRBD2 (5 bases each). V was trimmed by 6 bases and J by 1 base, leaving 9 bases between them. CDR1 and CDR2 (germline): MNHEY, SVGAGI. The CDR3 runs to 13 residues. This chain's CDR3 is CASRTGTQETQYF. CDR3 DNA: TGTGCCAGCAGAACCGGGACCCAAGAGACCCAGTACTTC.

This clonotype appeared a few times. J is TRBJ2-5 and V is TRBV6-5; no clear D. Germline V gene lookup returns CDR1 MNHEY and CDR2 SVGAGI. The CDR3 sequence is 14 residues long. V dropped 0 bases and J dropped 5 bases, with 10 bases sitting between them. CDR3 loop: CASSYSPGHETQYF. CDR3 DNA: TGTGCCAGCAGTTACTCCCCAGGTCATGAGACCCAGTACTTC.

This rearrangement joins TRBV9 to TRBJ2-7; 13 bases agree with TRBD2. The germline V gene encodes CDR1 SGDLS and CDR2 YYNGEE. The CDR3 runs 15 residues. V dropped 0 bases and J dropped 5; count of bases not matched to a gene: 2. The CDR3 loop reads CASSVGGLAGDEQYV. The DNA of the CDR3 is TGTGCCAGCAGCGTAGGCGGACTAGCGGGGGACGAGCAGTACGTC.

This clonotype appeared a few times. This chain links TRBV27 with TRBJ2-2, with D perhaps given as TRBD1 or TRBD2 (6 bases each). This CDR3 comprises 14 residues. Germline loops: CDR1 MNHEY, CDR2 SMNVEV (reference sequence). V was cut by 2 bases and J by 9 bases, with 13 bases left in between. The CDR3 spells CASSLQYGGRELFF. The CDR3 region has the DNA TGTGCCAGCAGTTTACAGTACGGGGGCAGGGAGCTGTTTTTT.

This clonotype was detected a few times. V gene TRBV20-1 combines with J gene TRBJ2-7; the D gene could be TRBD1 or TRBD2 (5 bases each). Looked up from germline, CDR1 is DFQATT and CDR2 is SNEGSKA (reference sequence). The CDR3 has 13 residues. Trimming removed 4 bases at V and 2 bases at J, with 12 bases between. This CDR3 reads CSAKGTEPYEQYF. The CDR3 coding sequence is TGCAGTGCTAAAGGGACGGAACCCTACGAGCAGTACTTC.

This clonotype has only a few counts. The chain combines TRBV18 with TRBJ2-5; 8 positions match TRBD2. CDR3 length: 15 amino acids. V gave up 6 bases and J gave up 3 bases; unmatched junction bases: 9. CDR1 and CDR2 (germline): KGHSH, LQKENI. CDR3 DNA sequence: TGTGCCAGCTCGCACTCGCGCGGGGGGAAAGAGACCCAGTACTTC. It specifies CASSHSRGGKETQYF.

This clonotype has a count of ten or more. This chain joins TRBV7-6 and TRBJ2-1, with 8 bases lining up with TRBD2. The CDR3 sequence is 15 residues long. Germline CDR1 reads SGHVS; CDR2 reads FNYEAQ. V lost 1 base to trimming and J lost 2 bases; unmatched junction nucleotides: 1. The chain's CDR3 is CASSLGAGAYNEQFF. CDR3 coding DNA: TGTGCCAGCAGCTTAGGAGCGGGGGCCTACAATGAGCAGTTCTTC.

This clonotype was counted a few times. The chain links TRBV29-1 to TRBJ2-1; the D gene is possibly TRBD2 (6 bases). The CDR3 totals 16 residues. Trimming removed 3 bases from V and 2 bases from J, with 17 bases in between. Germline V gives CDR1 SQVTM, CDR2 ANQGSEA. The CDR3 DNA reads as TGCAGCGTTGAGGTTGGGACCGGAGGGGCCTACAATGAGCAGTTCTTC. It yields the protein CSVEVGTGGAYNEQFF.

The V and J genes are TRBV30 and TRBJ1-1; no definite D call. V lost 1 base, J lost 6 bases, and 3 bases lay in between. CDR1 and CDR2 (germline): GTSNPN, SVGIG (reference sequence). The CDR3 extends over 10 amino acids. For the CDR3, the DNA is TGTGCCTGGAGTGGGGCTGAAGCTTTCTTT. Protein sequence: CAWSGAEAFF.

This clonotype has a handful of counts. This chain uses TRBV5-1 with TRBJ2-3; the match to TRBD2 covers 11 bases. The CDR3 sequence is 16 residues long. CDR1 SGHRS and CDR2 YFSETQ come from the germline V gene. With 3 bases clipped from V and 5 bases from J, the junction kept 8 bases outside the gene matches. The CDR3 region is CASSSLTSGEGDTQYF. For the CDR3, the DNA is TGCGCCAGCAGCTCTTTGACTAGCGGGGAAGGAGATACGCAGTATTTT.

V usage is TRBV7-2 and J usage is TRBJ1-1; D is undetermined. V shed 8 bases and J shed 0 bases, with 4 bases lying between them. Per germline, CDR1 SGHTA and CDR2 FQGNSA. The CDR3 consists of 11 residues. The CDR3 loop is CASGMNTEAFF. CDR3 sequence (DNA): TGTGCCAGCGGGATGAACACTGAAGCTTTCTTT.

This clonotype was detected ten times or more. The chain joins TRBV29-1 to TRBJ1-2, with 7 bases aligning to TRBD1. J lost 4 bases, V lost 4 bases, and 12 bases had no gene match. This CDR3 region has 15 residues. Germline V gene data show CDR1 as SQVTM and CDR2 as ANQGSEA. CDR3 protein: CSVGAGGRGSYGYTF. The CDR3 coding sequence is TGCAGCGTTGGGGCAGGGGGTCGTGGTAGCTATGGCTACACCTTC.

This clonotype was counted between two and nine times. This chain links TRBV7-9 with TRBJ1-1; the D is unclear. V was trimmed by 5 bases and J by 4 bases, leaving 11 bases between them. The CDR3 has 13 amino acids. CDR1 and CDR2 from the germline V gene are SEHNR and FQNEAQ (reference sequence). The CDR3 loop reads CASSTGGTTEAFF. CDR3 nucleotides: TGTGCCAGCAGCACCGGAGGTACCACTGAAGCTTTCTTT.

This sequence joins TRBV20-1 and TRBJ1-1; possibly TRBD1 for D (5 bases). The germline V gene has CDR1 DFQATT and CDR2 SNEGSKA (reference sequence). V shed 4 bases and J shed 5 bases, with 11 bases lying between them. This CDR3 region has 12 residues. The CDR3 nucleotides read TGCAGTGCTACCGGGGGAGGAACTGAAGCTTTCTTT. Its translation is CSATGGGTEAFF.